This TCR beta chain came from a study of shared T cell receptors in the human thymus. There are 15 residues in the CDR3. V gave up 4 bases and J gave up 4 bases; unmatched junction bases: 4. Per the germline V gene, CDR1 is MNHNS and CDR2 is SASEGT. Profiling relied on immunoSEQ multiplex PCR, and the TCRdb table lists in-frame clones only, not all of them. The data hold 700,000 or so clones, with approximately 85% observed a single time. These data were also filed under a second study, of human thymus T cells. That paper adds: Serving as donors were healthy Finnish infants, each of whom was having open corrective surgery for congenital heart defects. Thymic tissue was derived from resections collected during corrective heart surgery. Among thymic and blood repertoires, usage of V and J genes appeared biased. Related research found strongly overlapping thymic repertoires in unrelated individuals.

The receptor's source is a girl under three years old with a congenital heart defect. The sequenced sample was thymocytes. The V and J genes are TRBV6-1 and TRBJ1-2, with 12 positions matching TRBD1. CDR3 in DNA: TGTGCCAGCAGTGCCCCGGGACAGGGGGCCTATGGCTACACCTTC. Amino acid sequence: CASSAPGQGAYGYTF.